These 31 T cell receptor beta chains were sequenced from one sample in a study of Ad26.COV2.S vaccination and SARS-CoV-2 variants. Profiled with immunoSEQ multiplex PCR; TCRdb holds only in-frame clones, not every one. The repertoire holds about 350,000 clones, with around 89% as singletons. Noted treatment: about 20 received Ad26.COV2.S at low or high dose, single or two shots; about 5 received placebo; per-sample allocation not given. The study sampled participants on day 63 after the first vaccine or placebo injection. This sample comprised peripheral blood, obtained in a trial of Ad26.COV2.S vaccine versus placebo. These receptors all come from a person between 18 and 59 years old who received the Ad26.COV2.S COVID-19 vaccine or a placebo.

This clone turned up a few times. V gene TRBV19 combines with J gene TRBJ1-4; D perhaps matches TRBD1 (5 bases). CDR3 length: 16 residues. Trimming took 6 bases from V and 0 from J, leaving 14 bases between them. Germline V gene sequence: CDR1 LNHDA, CDR2 SQIVND (reference sequence). Written as DNA, the CDR3 is TGTGCCAGTAGGCTGGAGGGACTTGCAACTAATGAAAAACTGTTTTTT. Protein sequence: CASRLEGLATNEKLFF.

V usage is TRBV20-1 and J usage is TRBJ1-1; a possible D gene is TRBD1 (6 bases). CDR1 and CDR2 from the germline V gene are DFQATT and SNEGSKA (reference sequence). V gave up 3 bases and J gave up 1 base, with 9 bases separating them. The CDR3 extends over 13 amino acids. Written as DNA, the CDR3 is TGCAGTGCTAGTTCAGGGGCGAACACTGAAGCTTTCTTT. Translated, it gives CSASSGANTEAFF.

This clone was detected once. This sequence joins TRBV19 and TRBJ2-2; possible D gene TRBD1, 6 bases. Trimming left V 6 bases short and J 9 bases short, with 14 bases between. The CDR3 runs to 13 residues. CDR1 LNHDA and CDR2 SQIVND come from the germline V gene (reference sequence). The CDR3 sequence is CASRGHSSWELFF. The CDR3 DNA sequence: TGTGCCAGTAGGGGACATAGTAGTTGGGAGCTGTTTTTT.

The rearrangement uses TRBV6-6 and TRBJ1-1; 10 bases agree with TRBD1. From germline, CDR1 is MNHNY and CDR2 SVGAGI (reference sequence). The CDR3 sequence is 16 residues long. The CDR3: CATIDRGRGQNTEAFF. CDR3 sequence (DNA): TGTGCTACGATCGACAGGGGGCGCGGACAGAACACTGAAGCTTTCTTT.

The gene calls are TRBV13 and TRBJ1-2, with D possibly TRBD1 on 5 matching bases. V was trimmed by 5 bases and J by 2 bases, leaving 12 bases between them. The CDR3 covers 14 residues. The V gene's germline CDR1 is PRHDT and CDR2 FYEKMQ (reference sequence). In DNA form, the CDR3 reads TGTGCCAGCAGCCCGACGACAGAAAACTATGGCTACACCTTC. Translation: CASSPTTENYGYTF.

The chain couples TRBV5-1 to TRBJ2-3; D gene ambiguous. Per the germline V gene, CDR1 is SGHRS and CDR2 is YFSETQ. V dropped 2 bases and J dropped 0 bases, with 7 bases sitting between them. The CDR3 sequence is 14 residues long. In DNA, the CDR3 is TGCGCCAGCAGCTTTGCGCGGAGCACAGATACGCAGTATTTT. This sequence encodes CASSFARSTDTQYF.

J is TRBJ1-3 and V is TRBV3-1 (or the pseudogene TRBV3-2), with 9 positions matching TRBD1. CDR1 LGHDT and CDR2 YNNKEL come from the germline V gene (reference sequence). The CDR3 has 17 amino acids. With V trimmed by 1 base and J by 4 bases, 8 bases remained unmatched. CDR3 residues: CASSQGLQGARGNTIYF. CDR3 DNA: TGTGCCAGCAGCCAAGGATTACAGGGGGCGCGGGGAAACACCATATATTTT.

This chain links TRBV9 with TRBJ2-1, with D maybe TRBD2 (6 bases). The ends were cut back, 1 base at V and 12 bases at J, with 11 bases in the middle. The CDR3 runs 12 residues. Looked up from germline, CDR1 is SGDLS and CDR2 is YYNGEE. The DNA for the CDR3 is TGTGCCAGCAGCGTACGAGGCGGGACGCAGTTCTTC. Encoded protein: CASSVRGGTQFF.

This clone showed up many times. V is TRBV20-1 and J is TRBJ1-4; unclear D gene. Trimming left V 5 bases short and J 5 bases short, with 3 bases between. The germline gives CDR1 DFQATT, CDR2 SNEGSKA (reference sequence). CDR3 length equals 10 residues. DNA of the CDR3: TGCAGTGCTTTAAATGAAAAACTGTTTTTT. Translating it yields CSALNEKLFF.

The chain uses TRBV28 and TRBJ2-3; 10 bases line up with TRBD2. The germline gives CDR1 MDHEN, CDR2 SYDVKM. V shed 5 bases and J 4 bases; nucleotides not matched to a gene: 9. This CDR3 has 16 amino acids. The CDR3 here is CASSPPAGGYADTQYF. CDR3 nucleotides: TGTGCCAGCAGTCCCCCAGCGGGAGGGTACGCAGATACGCAGTATTTT.

The V gene is TRBV5-1, the J gene TRBJ1-1; TRBD1 aligns across 8 bases. The junction had 5 bases not matched to a gene; V was cut back by 3 bases and J by 7 bases. The germline V gene encodes CDR1 SGHRS and CDR2 YFSETQ. This CDR3 is built from 13 residues. In DNA, the CDR3 is TGCGCCAGCAGCTACGGACAGGGCATTGAAGCTTTCTTT. Its protein is CASSYGQGIEAFF.

The chain employs TRBV19 and TRBJ1-1; no reliable D call. Per germline, CDR1 LNHDA and CDR2 SQIVND (reference sequence). Trimming shortened V by 4 bases and J by 1 base, and 25 bases separated the two germline ends. There are 19 residues in the CDR3. CDR3 sequence (DNA): TGTGCCAGTAGTACCCAGATCTTAAACACAAATTGGGGGAACACTGAAGCTTTCTTT. Residues: CASSTQILNTNWGNTEAFF.

This sequence joins TRBV28 and TRBJ2-7, with 8 bases identical to TRBD2. CDR3 length equals 14 residues. Trimming cost V 6 bases and J 0 bases; bases outside gene matches: 4. Germline V lookup: CDR1 MDHEN, CDR2 SYDVKM. CDR3 region: CASRGSGNSYEQYF. DNA of the CDR3: TGTGCCAGCAGAGGTAGCGGGAACTCCTACGAGCAGTACTTC.

This chain uses TRBV7-9 with TRBJ1-2; D call uncertain. Trimming cost V 2 bases and J 13 bases, with 11 bases left between them. CDR3 length equals 11 residues. Germline CDR1 reads SEHNR; CDR2 reads FQNEAQ (reference sequence). The DNA of the CDR3 is TGTGCCAGCAGCTTAAAGACAATTCCCACCTTC. This gives the protein CASSLKTIPTF. The full variable domain, in which reference TRBV7-9 and TRBJ1-2 provide the parts outside the CDR3, is DTGVSQNPRHKITKRGQNVTFRCDPISEHNRLYWYRQTLGQGPEFLTYFQNEAQLEKSRLLSDRFSAERPKGSFSTLEIQRTEQGDSAMYLCASSLKTIPTFGSGTRLTVV.

The J gene is TRBJ1-3, the V gene TRBV5-5; D might be TRBD1 (5 bases). This CDR3 has 15 residues. V gave up 0 bases and J gave up 0 bases, with 7 bases separating them. Germline values: CDR1 SGHKS, CDR2 YYEKEE (reference sequence). In DNA, the CDR3 is TGTGCCAGCAGCTTGGGCGGGGGCTCTGGAAACACCATATATTTT. Translation gives CASSLGGGSGNTIYF.

The CDR3: CASSQDLLGIKAFF. Here the CDR3 DNA reads TGCGCCAGCAGCCAAGATCTGCTGGGGATAAAAGCTTTCTTT. The chain links TRBV4-1 to TRBJ1-1; D uncertain. The CDR3 runs to 14 residues. Germline V lookup: CDR1 MGHRA, CDR2 YSYEKL. V lost 0 bases and J lost 9, with 14 bases in between.

The V gene is TRBV6-6, the J gene TRBJ1-1, with 8 bases matching TRBD1. This CDR3 region has 11 residues. The germline V gene encodes CDR1 MNHNY and CDR2 SVGAGI (reference sequence). V dropped 2 bases and J dropped 10; count of bases not matched to a gene: 0. The CDR3 DNA reads as TGTGCCAGCAGTTACGGGACAGGAGCTTTCTTT. Protein product: CASSYGTGAFF.

This chain connects TRBV19 to TRBJ2-1, with 12 positions matching TRBD2. V gave up 0 bases and J gave up 9 bases; unmatched junction bases: 18. The length of the CDR3 is 20 residues. Germline lookup yields CDR1 LNHDA and CDR2 SQIVND (reference sequence). As DNA, the CDR3 is TGTGCCAGTAGTATAGATACCCCCCAGATGACTAGCGGGAGATCGGTTGAGCAGTTCTTC. Its protein is CASSIDTPQMTSGRSVEQFF.

This chain joins TRBV7-8 and TRBJ2-5, with a weak D call TRBD2 (5 bases). This CDR3 comprises 14 residues. Germline V lookup: CDR1 SGHVS, CDR2 FQNEAQ. Trimming pared 1 base from V and 1 base from J, leaving 7 bases between. DNA of the CDR3: TGTGCCAGCAGCTTAGAGGAGGCCCAAGAGACCCAGTACTTC. Protein: CASSLEEAQETQYF.

This clone was seen only once. The V gene is TRBV11-2, the J gene TRBJ2-7; 11 bases fit TRBD2. CDR3 length equals 16 residues. The V gene's germline CDR1 is SGHAT and CDR2 FQNNGV. Trimming removed 3 bases from V and 5 bases from J; junction bases left unmatched: 9. CDR3 nucleotides: TGTGCCAGCAGCTTGAAACTAGCGGGAGTTCTCGACGAGCAGTACTTC. It is translated as CASSLKLAGVLDEQYF.

This chain links TRBV30 with TRBJ1-1, with D perhaps TRBD1 (5 bases). The ends were cut back, 4 bases at V and 2 bases at J, with 8 bases in the middle. CDR1 and CDR2 (germline): GTSNPN, SVGIG (reference sequence). There are 12 residues in the CDR3. CDR3 amino acids: CAWKQGNTEAFF. The DNA for the CDR3 is TGTGCCTGGAAGCAGGGCAACACTGAAGCTTTCTTT.

The V and J genes are TRBV4-3 and TRBJ1-2, with a possible D match to TRBD1 (6 bases). The V end was cut by 2 bases, the J end by 7 bases, with 20 bases between. The CDR3 spans 16 residues. CDR1 and CDR2 (germline): LGHNA, YSLEER. CDR3 sequence reads: CASSQNPRGLLSGYTF. As DNA, the CDR3 is TGCGCCAGCAGCCAAAATCCTCGGGGGCTCCTAAGTGGCTACACCTTC.

The chain recombines TRBV11-2 with TRBJ1-6; D gene ambiguous. Per germline, CDR1 SGHAT and CDR2 FQNNGV. The CDR3 covers 12 residues. Trimming left V 8 bases short and J 4 bases short, with 6 bases between. For the CDR3, the DNA is TGTGCCAGCGGACGGTATAATTCACCCCTCCACTTT. Protein product: CASGRYNSPLHF.

This chain joins TRBV7-9 and TRBJ2-3; TRBD2 is a possible D gene (5 bases). Trimming pared 5 bases from V and 1 base from J, leaving 13 bases between. The CDR3 extends over 15 amino acids. Germline V gene lookup returns CDR1 SEHNR and CDR2 FQNEAQ (reference sequence). The CDR3 nucleotides are TGTGCCAGCAGCCTCACTAGTGTGGGCACAGATACGCAGTATTTT. Translation: CASSLTSVGTDTQYF.

This chain joins TRBV5-6 and TRBJ2-1; TRBD2 matches 12 bases. CDR1 is SGHDT, CDR2 YYEEEE, per germline. CDR3 length: 15 residues. V was clipped by 4 bases and J by 3 bases; unmatched bases: 2. DNA for the CDR3: TGTGCCAGCAGCAAACTAGCGGGAGGCTACAATGAGCAGTTCTTC. Translating it yields CASSKLAGGYNEQFF.

The sample holds one count of this clone. This chain connects TRBV4-2 to TRBJ2-7; D not certain. Germline lookup yields CDR1 LGHNA and CDR2 YNFKEQ. Trimming removed 1 base from V and 2 bases from J, with 12 bases in between. CDR3 length: 15 residues. Here the CDR3 DNA reads TGTGCCAGCAGCCAAGGCGGTGGCGGAACCTACGAGCAGTACTTC. Its translation: CASSQGGGGTYEQYF.

Remarks on this clone: A much larger clone is a single base away; this may be a read error. Other DNA sequences in the sample encode the same CDR3. This chain joins TRBV12-3 or TRBV12-4 and TRBJ2-2; D is undetermined. V lost 5 bases, J lost 0 bases, and 1 base lay in between. The CDR3 is 12 residues long. CDR3 in amino acids: CASSPNTGELFF. The CDR3 DNA follows: TGTGCCAGCAGTCCGAACACCGGGGAGCTGTTTTTT.

V and J are TRBV7-8 and TRBJ2-2; unclear D gene. Deletions cut 5 bases from V and 8 bases from J, with 12 bases between. Germline assignment: CDR1 SGHVS and CDR2 FQNEAQ. The CDR3 has 13 amino acids. CDR3 DNA: TGTGCCAGCAGCACCCCGGCCGCGGGGGAGCTGTTTTTT. Translated, it gives CASSTPAAGELFF.

The chain carries TRBV27 and TRBJ2-2, with D unclear. Trimming shortened V by 3 bases and J by 3 bases, and 14 bases separated the two germline ends. Germline V gene sequence: CDR1 MNHEY, CDR2 SMNVEV (reference sequence). This CDR3 comprises 16 residues. The CDR3 region is CASSFISRLYTGELFF. The CDR3 DNA reads TGTGCCAGCAGTTTCATTAGCCGACTCTACACCGGGGAGCTGTTTTTT.

V usage is TRBV28 and J usage is TRBJ2-7; D tentatively fits TRBD1 or TRBD2 (5 bases each). CDR3 size: 14 residues. Germline-derived CDR1 and CDR2 are MDHEN and SYDVKM. The V end lost 1 base, the J end lost 2 bases, and 9 bases lay between the germline ends. The CDR3 DNA reads as TGTGCCAGCAGTTTATTGGGGGACCCCTACGAGCAGTACTTC. Translating gives CASSLLGDPYEQYF.

This clone was detected only a few times. The chain recombines TRBV25-1 with TRBJ2-3; tentatively, D is TRBD1 (5 bases). Germline CDR1 and CDR2: MGHDK and SYGVNS. The V end lost 1 base, the J end lost 6 bases, and 14 bases lay between the germline ends. CDR3 length equals 15 residues. CDR3 region: CASSELGVSSDTQYF. CDR3 DNA: TGTGCCAGCAGTGAATTAGGGGTCAGTTCCGATACGCAGTATTTT.